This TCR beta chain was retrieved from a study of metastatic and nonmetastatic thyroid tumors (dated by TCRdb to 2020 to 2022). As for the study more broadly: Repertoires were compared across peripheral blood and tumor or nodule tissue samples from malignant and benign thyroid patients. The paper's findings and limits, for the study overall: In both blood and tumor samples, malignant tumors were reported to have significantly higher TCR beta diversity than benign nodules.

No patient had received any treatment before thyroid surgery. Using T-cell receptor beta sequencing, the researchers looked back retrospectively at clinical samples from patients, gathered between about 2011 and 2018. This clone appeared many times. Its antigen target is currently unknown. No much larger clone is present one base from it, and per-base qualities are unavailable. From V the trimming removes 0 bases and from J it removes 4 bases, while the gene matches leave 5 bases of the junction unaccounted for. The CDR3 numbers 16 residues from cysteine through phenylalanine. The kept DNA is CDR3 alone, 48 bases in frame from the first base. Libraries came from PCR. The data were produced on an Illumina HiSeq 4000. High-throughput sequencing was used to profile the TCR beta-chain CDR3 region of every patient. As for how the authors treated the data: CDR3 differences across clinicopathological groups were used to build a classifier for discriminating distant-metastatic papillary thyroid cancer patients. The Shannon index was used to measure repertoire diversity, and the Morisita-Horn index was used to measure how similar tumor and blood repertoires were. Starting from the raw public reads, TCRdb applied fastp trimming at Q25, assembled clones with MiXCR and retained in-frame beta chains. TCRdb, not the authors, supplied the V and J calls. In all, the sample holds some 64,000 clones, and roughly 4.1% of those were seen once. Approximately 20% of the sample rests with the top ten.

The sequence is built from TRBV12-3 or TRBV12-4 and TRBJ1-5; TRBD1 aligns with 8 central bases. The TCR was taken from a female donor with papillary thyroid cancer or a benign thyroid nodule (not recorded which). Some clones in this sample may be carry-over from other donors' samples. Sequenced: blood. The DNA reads TGTGCCAGCAGTTTAGCAAGGGACAGGAAAAATCAGCCCCAGCATTTT. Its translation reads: CASSLARDRKNQPQHF.